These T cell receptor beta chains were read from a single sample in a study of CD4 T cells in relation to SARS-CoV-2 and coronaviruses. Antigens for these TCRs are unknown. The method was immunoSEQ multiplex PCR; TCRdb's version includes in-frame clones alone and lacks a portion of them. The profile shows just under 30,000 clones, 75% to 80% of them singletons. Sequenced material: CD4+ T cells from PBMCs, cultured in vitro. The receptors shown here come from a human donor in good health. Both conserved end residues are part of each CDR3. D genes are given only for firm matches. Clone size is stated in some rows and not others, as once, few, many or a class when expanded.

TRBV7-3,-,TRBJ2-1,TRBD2,CASSGSNSGGRAREQFF,TGTGCCAGCAGCGGATCCAATTCGGGCGGGAGGGCCCGTGAGCAGTTCTTC
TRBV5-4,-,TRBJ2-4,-,CASSSQGGNIQYF,TGTGCCAGCAGCTCGCAGGGGGGAAACATTCAGTACTTC
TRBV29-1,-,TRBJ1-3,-,CSILQNPGNTIYF,TGCAGCATCCTCCAGAATCCTGGAAACACCATATATTTT
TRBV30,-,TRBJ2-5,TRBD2,CAWSRWTSGIQETQYF,TGTGCCTGGAGTAGGTGGACTAGCGGGATTCAAGAGACCCAGTACTTC
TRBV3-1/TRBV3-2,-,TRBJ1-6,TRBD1,CASSQPTGTDNSPLHF,TGTGCCAGCAGCCAGCCCACTGGGACAGACAATTCACCCCTCCACTTT
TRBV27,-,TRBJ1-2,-,CASSPRVPSF,TGTGCCAGCAGCCCCCGGGTCCCCTCCTTC
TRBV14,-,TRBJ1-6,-,CASSPSHNSPLHF,TGTGCCAGCAGCCCGTCTCATAATTCACCCCTCCACTTT
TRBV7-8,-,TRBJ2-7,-,CASSLGGAGYEQYF,TGTGCCAGCAGCTTAGGGGGGGCGGGCTACGAGCAGTACTTC
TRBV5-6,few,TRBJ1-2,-,CASSYPMGSYGYTF,TGTGCCAGCAGCTACCCGATGGGCAGCTATGGCTACACCTTC
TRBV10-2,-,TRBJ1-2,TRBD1,CASSEIRGQGAGYTF,TGCGCCAGCAGTGAGATTAGGGGACAGGGGGCTGGCTACACCTTC
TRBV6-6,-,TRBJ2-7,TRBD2,CASSPAGTSGPPGEQYF,TGTGCCAGCAGTCCGGCCGGGACTAGCGGCCCTCCGGGCGAGCAGTACTTC
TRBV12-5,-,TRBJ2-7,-,CASGLTEYEQYF,TGTGCTAGTGGTTTGACCGAATACGAGCAGTACTTC
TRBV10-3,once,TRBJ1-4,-,CAISAGASATNEKLFF,TGTGCCATCAGTGCGGGGGCATCGGCAACTAATGAAAAACTGTTTTTT
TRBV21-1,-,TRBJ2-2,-,CASTKGASRRANTGELFF,TGTGCCAGCACCAAAGGGGCCTCTAGGAGGGCGAACACCGGGGAGCTGTTTTTT
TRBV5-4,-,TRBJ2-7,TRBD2,CASSLLAGSGVEQYF,TGTGCCAGCAGCTTACTAGCGGGGTCGGGAGTGGAGCAGTACTTC
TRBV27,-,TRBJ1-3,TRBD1,CASGPGTGVLSGNTIYF,TGTGCCAGCGGCCCCGGGACAGGGGTCCTCTCTGGAAACACCATATATTTT
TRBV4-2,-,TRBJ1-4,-,CASSQEGRTHEKLFF,TGTGCCAGCAGCCAAGAGGGCAGGACCCATGAAAAACTGTTTTTT
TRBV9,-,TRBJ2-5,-,CASSPRAAGQETQYF,TGTGCCAGCAGCCCTCGGGCGGCCGGACAAGAGACCCAGTACTTC
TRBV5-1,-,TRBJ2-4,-,CASSFAGAEGIQYF,TGCGCCAGCAGCTTTGCGGGGGCTGAAGGCATTCAGTACTTC
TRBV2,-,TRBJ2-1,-,CASSAWDYEQFF,TGTGCCAGCAGTGCCTGGGACTATGAGCAGTTCTTC
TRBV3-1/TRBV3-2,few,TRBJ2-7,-,CASSQDTQITYEQYF,TGTGCCAGCAGCCAAGATACACAGATTACCTACGAGCAGTACTTC
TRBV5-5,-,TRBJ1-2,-,CASSPGQGSYGYTF,TGTGCCAGCAGCCCAGGTCAGGGTAGCTATGGCTACACCTTC
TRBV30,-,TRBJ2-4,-,CASLGNGDIQYF,TGTGCCTCCCTCGGGAACGGGGACATTCAGTACTTC
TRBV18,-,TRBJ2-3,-,CASSPLGDTQYF,TGTGCCAGCTCCCCTCTTGGGGATACGCAGTATTTT
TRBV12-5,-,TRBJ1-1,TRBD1,CASGFPRQGPEAFF,TGTGCTAGTGGTTTCCCAAGACAGGGACCTGAAGCTTTCTTT
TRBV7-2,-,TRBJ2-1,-,CASSSFWGSDGIF,TGTGCCAGCAGCTCCTTCTGGGGGAGTGACGGAATCTTC
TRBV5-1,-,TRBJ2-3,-,CASSAGTLTDTQYF,TGCGCCAGCAGTGCGGGGACCCTCACAGATACGCAGTATTTT
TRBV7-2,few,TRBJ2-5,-,CASSPSETQYF,TGTGCCAGCAGCCCATCAGAGACCCAGTACTTC
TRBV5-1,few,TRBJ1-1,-,CASSRREAGNTEAFF,TGCGCCAGCAGCAGAAGGGAGGCGGGAAACACTGAAGCTTTCTTT
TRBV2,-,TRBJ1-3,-,CASKVLSGNTIYF,TGTGCCAGCAAGGTCCTCTCTGGAAACACCATATATTTT
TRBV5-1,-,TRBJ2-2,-,CASSFSGNTGELFF,TGCGCCAGCAGCTTTAGCGGGAACACCGGGGAGCTGTTTTTT
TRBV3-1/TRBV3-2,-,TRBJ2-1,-,CASSQDPLPYNEQFF,TGTGCCAGCAGCCAAGATCCACTCCCTTACAATGAGCAGTTCTTC
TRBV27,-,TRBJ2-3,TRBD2,CASRRLAGAVQGDTQYF,TGTGCCAGCAGGCGACTAGCGGGGGCGGTCCAGGGAGATACGCAGTATTTT
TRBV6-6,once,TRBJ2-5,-,CASSYSVRVETQYF,TGTGCCAGCAGTTACTCGGTGAGGGTCGAGACCCAGTACTTC
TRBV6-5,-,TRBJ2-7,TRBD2,CASSSNAGGPYEQYF,TGTGCCAGCAGTTCCAACGCGGGGGGCCCCTACGAGCAGTACTTC
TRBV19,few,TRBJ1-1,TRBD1,CASSARTGNTEAFF,TGTGCCAGTAGCGCTCGGACAGGGAACACTGAAGCTTTCTTT
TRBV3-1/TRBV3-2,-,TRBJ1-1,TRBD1,CASSRGQGAVTF,TGTGCCAGCAGCCGCGGACAGGGCGCCGTAACCTTT
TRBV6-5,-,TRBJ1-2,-,CASGQNYGYTF,TGTGCCAGCGGACAGAACTATGGCTACACCTTC
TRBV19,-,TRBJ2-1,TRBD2,CATSGTSNKEQFF,TGTGCCACCTCCGGGACTAGTAATAAGGAGCAGTTCTTC
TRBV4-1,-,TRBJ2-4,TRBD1,CASSQSAPLQGFVDIQYF,TGCGCCAGCAGCCAAAGTGCCCCATTACAGGGGTTTGTTGACATTCAGTACTTC
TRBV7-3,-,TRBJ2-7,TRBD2,CASSLEAGGPYEQYF,TGTGCCAGCAGTCTAGAAGCGGGAGGCCCCTACGAGCAGTACTTC
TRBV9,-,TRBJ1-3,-,CASSVAASRDTIYF,TGTGCCAGCAGCGTAGCTGCAAGCCGGGACACCATATATTTT
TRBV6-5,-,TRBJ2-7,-,CASRASAAGSYEQYF,TGTGCCAGCAGGGCCTCGGCAGCGGGCTCCTACGAGCAGTACTTC
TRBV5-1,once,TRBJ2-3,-,CASSLEGTDTQYF,TGCGCCAGCAGCTTGGAGGGCACAGATACGCAGTATTTT
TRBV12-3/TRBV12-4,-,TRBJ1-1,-,CASSFPFYTEAFF,TGTGCCAGCAGTTTCCCTTTCTATACTGAAGCTTTCTTT
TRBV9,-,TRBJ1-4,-,CASSVAPHTGNEKLFF,TGTGCCAGCAGCGTAGCTCCGCATACGGGTAATGAAAAACTGTTTTTT
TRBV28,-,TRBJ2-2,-,CASNTPGGGTGELFF,TGTGCCAGCAACACCCCGGGCGGAGGAACCGGGGAGCTGTTTTTT
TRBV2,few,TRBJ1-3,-,CATILTPVGGSGNTIYF,TGTGCCACCATACTGACTCCCGTCGGGGGCTCTGGAAACACCATATATTTT
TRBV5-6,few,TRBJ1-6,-,CASSLEAVSYNSPLHF,TGTGCCAGCAGCTTGGAGGCGGTGTCCTATAATTCACCCCTCCACTTT
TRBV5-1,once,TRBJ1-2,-,CASSLEAGMDYGYTF,TGCGCCAGCAGCTTGGAAGCGGGAATGGACTATGGCTACACCTTC
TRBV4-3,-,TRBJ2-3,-,CASSEGLGTDTQYF,TGCGCCAGCAGCGAAGGACTCGGCACAGATACGCAGTATTTT
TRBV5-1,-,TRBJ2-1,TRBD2,CASTSTPTSGGAVSNVNNEQFF,TGCGCCAGCACCTCCACCCCGACTAGCGGGGGGGCCGTGAGTAACGTCAACAATGAGCAGTTCTTC